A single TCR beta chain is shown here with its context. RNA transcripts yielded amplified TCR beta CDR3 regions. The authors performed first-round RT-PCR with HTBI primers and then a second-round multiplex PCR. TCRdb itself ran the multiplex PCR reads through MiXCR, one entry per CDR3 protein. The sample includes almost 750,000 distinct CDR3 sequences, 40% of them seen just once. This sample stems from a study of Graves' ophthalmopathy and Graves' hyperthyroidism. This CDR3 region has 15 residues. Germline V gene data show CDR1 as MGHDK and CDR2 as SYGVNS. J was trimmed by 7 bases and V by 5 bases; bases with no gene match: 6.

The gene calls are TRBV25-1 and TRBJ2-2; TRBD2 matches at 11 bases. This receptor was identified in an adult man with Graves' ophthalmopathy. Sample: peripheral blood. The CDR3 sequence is CASSPLAGGVGELFF. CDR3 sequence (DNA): TGTGCCAGCAGTCCCCTAGCGGGAGGCGTCGGGGAGCTGTTTTTT. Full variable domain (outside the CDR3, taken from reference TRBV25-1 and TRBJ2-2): EADIYQTPRYLVIGTGKKITLECSQTMGHDKMYWYQQDPGMELHLIHYSYGVNSTEKGDLSSESTVSRIRTEHFPLTLESARPSHTSQYLCASSPLAGGVGELFFGEGSRLTVL.